This T cell receptor beta chain was found in a study of T cell responses to AZD1222 COVID-19 vaccine (dated by TCRdb to about 2021). With respect to the entire study: TCR sequencing covered over 230 trial participants: 200 to 220 given two doses of AZD1222 and about 26 given two doses of MenACWY control vaccine. Trial participants were enrolled by age into 18-55, 56-69 and 70-plus year subgroups, with 148, 28 and 57 TCR-sequenced participants respectively. Broader findings and caveats from the paper: Vaccine-associated CD4 TCRs spanned the whole spike protein, with dominant responses in regions 160-218 and 743-854. Participants were mostly white British, with more females than males. The authors suggested clonal diversity may have been underestimated. A significant rise in spike-specific TCR breadth and depth was observed after two AZD1222 doses relative to day 0 and relative to MenACWY recipients. The 56-69-year group was small, and its depth increase did not reach significance, likely because of low power. Nearly half of unique spike-specific TCRs reportedly recognized epitopes outside regions mutated in the B.1.351 and B.1.1.7 variants. Only six AZD1222 recipients were SARS-CoV-2 seropositive at baseline, limiting conclusions about previously exposed vaccinees. No day 14 peak-response samples were available, so repertoires were characterized only after the peak T cell response.

This clone was seen once. What this receptor recognizes is not known. No much larger clone is present one base from it, and per-base qualities are unavailable. The sample's time point, from its label and the paper: about 28 days (+/-7) after the second vaccine dose. AZD1222 recipients with second doses at about 4 weeks or about 12 weeks were pooled, because spike-specific TCR depth and breadth did not differ between schedules. Vaccinee samples came from UK trials COV001 and COV002, including a single-blind randomized controlled phase 2/3 trial of AZD1222 (ChAdOx1 nCoV-19) in healthy adults. For TCRbeta chain sequencing, PBMC samples from trial participants were taken at day 0 and at day 28 after the second dose. The CDR3 regions of human TCRbeta chains were subjected to immunosequencing. In the paper's pipeline: Repertoire TCRs were matched against a reference library of SARS-CoV-2-specific TCRs generated with the MIRA antigen-specificity platform. Breadth was defined as the fraction of unique TCRs that were SARS-CoV-2-associated. Depth was defined as the fraction of total T cells that were SARS-CoV-2-associated. Using the MIRA data, each spike-specific TCR was assigned both to the spike region to which the TCR was reactive and to a CD4 or CD8 class. Log10-transformed breadth and depth values were compared by one-way ANOVA with Sidak's multiple comparisons tests. TCRdb provides this immuneACCESS table in a form limited to in-frame rearrangements. Some clones are lacking; in checked studies, under half of them reflect an unresolved V gene, and why the rest are absent is not known. V and J calls and clone size are as listed in that table; D and trimming were resolved from the DNA. The sample yields around 110,000 clones; around nine tenths were counted once. The ten largest clones capture 4.5% to 5.5% of the sample.

The germline V gene (reference sequence) gives CDR1 as WNHNN and CDR2 as SYGVQD. A distance of 10 bases separates the germline ends of V and J, which lose 0 bases and 3 bases respectively. From cysteine to phenylalanine, the CDR3 is 15 amino acids long. Only the CDR3 DNA stays, 45 bases, in frame from base 1. Specimen: peripheral blood, collected 28 days after the second AZD1222 dose. The chain is assembled from TRBV10-1 and TRBJ2-3; TRBD2 could be the D gene, as 7 bases match. The sequence came from an adult who received the AZD1222 COVID-19 vaccine. At the DNA level, the sequence is TGCGCCAGCAGTGAGTCCGGGGGGCGGACAGATACGCAGTATTTT. This gives the protein CASSESGGRTDTQYF.